A selection of T cell receptor beta chains follows, all from one sample in a study of blood T cell repertoires in COVID-19. Sequencing used immunoSEQ multiplex PCR; TCRdb keeps in-frame clones, though not all of them. Altogether 300,000 to 350,000 clones are present, around 89% being singletons, with the ten largest covering approximately 4%. Input material: PBMCs or T cells enriched from blood (not recorded which). The receptors originated from a woman under 30 with acute COVID-19. Both conserved end residues are part of each CDR3. The order of the fields is J gene, V gene, clone size, D gene, CDR3 protein, CDR3 DNA. The D gene is left open where the match is weak. Size is stated for part of the rows, as once, few or many counts, or as a class when the clone is expanded.

j_call: TRBJ2-3; v_call: TRBV14; clone_size: NA; d_call: TRBD2; cdr3_aa: CASSQTSGIKTDTQYF; cdr3_nt: TGTGCCAGCAGCCAGACTAGCGGGATAAAGACAGATACGCAGTATTTT
j_call: TRBJ1-1; v_call: TRBV3-1/TRBV3-2; clone_size: NA; d_call: NA; cdr3_aa: CASSQVRGTEAFF; cdr3_nt: TGTGCCAGCAGCCAAGTTAGGGGAACTGAAGCTTTCTTT
j_call: TRBJ1-6; v_call: TRBV28; clone_size: NA; d_call: TRBD1; cdr3_aa: CASSARTGLNSPLHF; cdr3_nt: TGTGCCAGCAGTGCCCGGACAGGACTTAATTCACCCCTCCACTTT
j_call: TRBJ1-1; v_call: TRBV10-3; clone_size: NA; d_call: TRBD1; cdr3_aa: CAIRGDRAEAFF; cdr3_nt: TGTGCCATCAGAGGGGACAGGGCTGAAGCTTTCTTT
j_call: TRBJ2-7; v_call: TRBV28; clone_size: NA; d_call: NA; cdr3_aa: CASSLPGGGSYEQYF; cdr3_nt: TGTGCCAGCAGTTTACCAGGGGGAGGCTCCTACGAGCAGTACTTC
j_call: TRBJ1-4; v_call: TRBV11-3; clone_size: once; d_call: NA; cdr3_aa: CASSKSREALNEKLFF; cdr3_nt: TGTGCCAGCAGCAAAAGCAGGGAGGCCCTTAATGAAAAACTGTTTTTT
j_call: TRBJ2-2; v_call: TRBV3-1/TRBV3-2; clone_size: NA; d_call: TRBD2; cdr3_aa: CASSPGGFETSNTGELFF; cdr3_nt: TGTGCCAGCAGCCCGGGGGGGTTCGAAACCTCGAACACCGGGGAGCTGTTTTTT
j_call: TRBJ1-1; v_call: TRBV27; clone_size: NA; d_call: NA; cdr3_aa: CASSLGATLPVF; cdr3_nt: TGTGCCAGCAGTTTGGGCGCTACGTTACCCGTCTTT
j_call: TRBJ2-1; v_call: TRBV7-9; clone_size: NA; d_call: TRBD2; cdr3_aa: CASSYGGLSGDHNEQFF; cdr3_nt: TGTGCCAGCAGCTACGGGGGTCTTAGCGGGGACCACAATGAGCAGTTCTTC
j_call: TRBJ1-5; v_call: TRBV27; clone_size: NA; d_call: NA; cdr3_aa: CASSFRARGQPQHF; cdr3_nt: TGTGCCAGCAGTTTCAGGGCGAGAGGTCAGCCCCAGCATTTT
j_call: TRBJ1-1; v_call: TRBV27; clone_size: NA; d_call: NA; cdr3_aa: CASRPGHQARTEAFF; cdr3_nt: TGTGCCAGCAGACCGGGACATCAGGCGAGGACTGAAGCTTTCTTT
j_call: TRBJ2-5; v_call: TRBV15; clone_size: NA; d_call: NA; cdr3_aa: CATSRDRWRETQYF; cdr3_nt: TGTGCCACCAGCAGAGATAGATGGCGGGAGACCCAGTACTTC
j_call: TRBJ2-5; v_call: TRBV6-5; clone_size: NA; d_call: NA; cdr3_aa: CASSPSSGETQYF; cdr3_nt: TGTGCCAGCAGTCCATCCTCGGGAGAGACCCAGTACTTC
j_call: TRBJ1-6; v_call: TRBV28; clone_size: once; d_call: NA; cdr3_aa: CASSLRGVGGPYSPLHF; cdr3_nt: TGTGCCAGCAGCTTACGGGGGGTGGGGGGTCCTTATTCACCCCTCCACTTT
j_call: TRBJ2-7; v_call: TRBV11-2; clone_size: NA; d_call: NA; cdr3_aa: CASSLDDYRSDEQYF; cdr3_nt: TGTGCCAGCAGCTTAGATGACTACCGGAGCGACGAGCAGTACTTC
j_call: TRBJ2-1; v_call: TRBV11-2; clone_size: NA; d_call: NA; cdr3_aa: CASSLASYNEQFF; cdr3_nt: TGTGCCAGCAGCTTAGCCAGTTACAATGAGCAGTTCTTC
j_call: TRBJ2-1; v_call: TRBV7-9; clone_size: once; d_call: NA; cdr3_aa: CASSPKVLPTDEQFF; cdr3_nt: TGTGCCAGCAGCCCGAAAGTCCTACCTACCGATGAGCAGTTCTTC
j_call: TRBJ2-4; v_call: TRBV7-8; clone_size: NA; d_call: NA; cdr3_aa: CASSFSFGYPLQNIQYF; cdr3_nt: TGTGCCAGCAGCTTTAGCTTCGGGTACCCCCTTCAAAACATTCAGTACTTC
j_call: TRBJ2-3; v_call: TRBV28; clone_size: once; d_call: TRBD2; cdr3_aa: CASSKIYSGSYTDTQYF; cdr3_nt: TGTGCCAGCAGCAAAATCTATAGCGGGAGCTACACAGATACGCAGTATTTT
j_call: TRBJ1-2; v_call: TRBV19; clone_size: NA; d_call: NA; cdr3_aa: CASSYGIGGYTF; cdr3_nt: TGTGCCAGTAGTTACGGGATCGGGGGCTACACCTTC
j_call: TRBJ1-2; v_call: TRBV9; clone_size: NA; d_call: TRBD1; cdr3_aa: CASSLDRGPFNYGYTF; cdr3_nt: TGTGCCAGCAGCTTAGACAGGGGCCCTTTTAACTATGGCTACACCTTC
j_call: TRBJ2-4; v_call: TRBV11-2; clone_size: NA; d_call: NA; cdr3_aa: CASSRPEGLAKNIQYF; cdr3_nt: TGTGCCAGCAGCCGGCCGGAGGGGCTAGCCAAAAACATTCAGTACTTC
j_call: TRBJ2-7; v_call: TRBV5-4; clone_size: once; d_call: NA; cdr3_aa: CASSLQGGAGYEQYF; cdr3_nt: TGTGCCAGCAGCTTGCAGGGTGGGGCTGGCTACGAGCAGTACTTC
j_call: TRBJ1-1; v_call: TRBV6-4; clone_size: NA; d_call: NA; cdr3_aa: CASSETGRSTEAFF; cdr3_nt: TGTGCCAGCAGTGAAACAGGGCGGTCCACTGAAGCTTTCTTT
j_call: TRBJ1-2; v_call: TRBV19; clone_size: NA; d_call: TRBD1; cdr3_aa: CASIPGQAAYYGYTF; cdr3_nt: TGTGCCAGTATTCCGGGACAGGCCGCTTACTATGGCTACACCTTC
j_call: TRBJ2-7; v_call: TRBV10-3; clone_size: NA; d_call: NA; cdr3_aa: CAISEVAYEQYF; cdr3_nt: TGTGCCATCAGTGAGGTAGCTTACGAGCAGTACTTC
j_call: TRBJ1-1; v_call: TRBV7-2; clone_size: NA; d_call: TRBD1; cdr3_aa: CASSFPGGNTEAFF; cdr3_nt: TGTGCCAGCAGCTTTCCAGGGGGAAACACTGAAGCTTTCTTT
j_call: TRBJ2-3; v_call: TRBV9; clone_size: NA; d_call: NA; cdr3_aa: CASSRPLATSTDTQYF; cdr3_nt: TGTGCCAGCAGCCGCCCCCTAGCGACTAGCACAGATACGCAGTATTTT
j_call: TRBJ2-7; v_call: TRBV5-4; clone_size: NA; d_call: TRBD1; cdr3_aa: CASSFGTGFNEQYF; cdr3_nt: TGTGCCAGCAGCTTCGGGACAGGGTTTAACGAGCAGTACTTC
j_call: TRBJ2-7; v_call: TRBV5-4; clone_size: NA; d_call: TRBD2; cdr3_aa: CASSLAGTSGMYEQYF; cdr3_nt: TGTGCCAGCAGCTTGGCCGGGACTAGCGGGATGTACGAGCAGTACTTC
j_call: TRBJ1-4; v_call: TRBV27; clone_size: NA; d_call: TRBD1; cdr3_aa: CASSRQGKSEKLFF; cdr3_nt: TGTGCCAGCTCCCGACAGGGGAAGAGTGAAAAACTGTTTTTT
j_call: TRBJ1-5; v_call: TRBV18; clone_size: NA; d_call: NA; cdr3_aa: CASSPEQAYREAQHF; cdr3_nt: TGTGCCAGCTCACCGGAACAGGCCTACCGAGAAGCCCAGCATTTT
j_call: TRBJ2-1; v_call: TRBV5-1; clone_size: NA; d_call: TRBD2; cdr3_aa: CASRRLAGAVGNEQFF; cdr3_nt: TGCGCCAGCAGACGACTAGCGGGAGCGGTGGGCAATGAGCAGTTCTTC
j_call: TRBJ2-7; v_call: TRBV28; clone_size: NA; d_call: TRBD1; cdr3_aa: CASSGQVIYEQYF; cdr3_nt: TGTGCCAGCAGTGGACAGGTAATCTACGAGCAGTACTTC
j_call: TRBJ1-4; v_call: TRBV5-3; clone_size: NA; d_call: TRBD1; cdr3_aa: CARSSTGGNNEKLFF; cdr3_nt: TGTGCCAGAAGCTCCACAGGGGGTAATAATGAAAAACTGTTTTTT
j_call: TRBJ1-4; v_call: TRBV5-6; clone_size: NA; d_call: NA; cdr3_aa: CASRPRWAGENEKLFF; cdr3_nt: TGTGCCAGCAGACCGCGCTGGGCAGGGGAGAATGAAAAACTGTTTTTT
j_call: TRBJ2-1; v_call: TRBV6-2/TRBV6-3; clone_size: once; d_call: TRBD2; cdr3_aa: CASSLQPILAVFYNEQFF; cdr3_nt: TGTGCCAGCAGCCTCCAACCGATACTAGCGGTTTTCTACAATGAGCAGTTCTTC
j_call: TRBJ2-2; v_call: TRBV5-5; clone_size: NA; d_call: NA; cdr3_aa: CASSFHSTNTGELFF; cdr3_nt: TGTGCCAGCAGCTTCCACAGCACTAACACCGGGGAGCTGTTTTTT
j_call: TRBJ1-1; v_call: TRBV28; clone_size: NA; d_call: NA; cdr3_aa: CATKHPLGHGDTEAFF; cdr3_nt: TGTGCCACAAAGCACCCCCTCGGGCACGGGGACACTGAAGCTTTCTTT
j_call: TRBJ1-3; v_call: TRBV2; clone_size: NA; d_call: NA; cdr3_aa: CASNPRGSGNTIYF; cdr3_nt: TGTGCCAGCAACCCTCGCGGCTCTGGAAACACCATATATTTT
j_call: TRBJ1-1; v_call: TRBV12-3/TRBV12-4; clone_size: NA; d_call: NA; cdr3_aa: CASSLRTEAFF; cdr3_nt: TGTGCCAGCAGTTTACGGACTGAAGCTTTCTTT
j_call: TRBJ1-1; v_call: TRBV28; clone_size: NA; d_call: NA; cdr3_aa: CATAGGATEAFF; cdr3_nt: TGTGCTACCGCGGGGGGAGCCACTGAAGCTTTCTTT
j_call: TRBJ2-7; v_call: TRBV29-1; clone_size: NA; d_call: NA; cdr3_aa: CSVVAGNYEQYF; cdr3_nt: TGCAGCGTTGTGGCGGGAAACTACGAGCAGTACTTC
j_call: TRBJ2-7; v_call: TRBV28; clone_size: NA; d_call: TRBD1; cdr3_aa: CASQKGQNYEQYF; cdr3_nt: TGTGCCAGTCAAAAGGGACAGAACTACGAGCAGTACTTC
j_call: TRBJ1-6; v_call: TRBV28; clone_size: NA; d_call: TRBD1; cdr3_aa: CASSLRQGNSPLHF; cdr3_nt: TGTGCCAGCAGTCTTCGACAGGGTAATTCACCCCTCCACTTT
j_call: TRBJ1-1; v_call: TRBV6-5; clone_size: once; d_call: NA; cdr3_aa: CASSYSGGMNTEAFF; cdr3_nt: TGTGCCAGCAGTTACTCTGGAGGTATGAACACTGAAGCTTTCTTT
j_call: TRBJ1-3; v_call: TRBV5-8; clone_size: NA; d_call: NA; cdr3_aa: CASSQGSRPGNTIYF; cdr3_nt: TGTGCCAGCAGTCAGGGGAGCCGGCCTGGAAACACCATATATTTT
j_call: TRBJ2-1; v_call: TRBV7-9; clone_size: NA; d_call: NA; cdr3_aa: CASTPGLKQFF; cdr3_nt: TGTGCCAGCACACCAGGACTGAAGCAGTTCTTC